Listed below are T cell receptor beta chains from one sample, sequenced in a study of metastatic and nonmetastatic thyroid tumors. Through MiXCR, TCRdb re-clonotyped the PCR reads. The sample shows 15,000 to 20,000 clones, around 12% of them seen only once. Sequenced: tumor tissue. Receptors were obtained from a female donor with papillary thyroid cancer or a benign thyroid nodule (not recorded which). Some clones in this sample may be carry-over from other donors' samples. The CDR3 runs from the conserved cysteine through the conserved F or W. Each record gives: clone size, CDR3 length, J gene, V gene, D gene, CDR3 DNA, CDR3 protein. The D gene is left open where the match is weak. A row's size may be missing; if present it is once, few, many or a size class.

clone size: many; CDR3 length: 15; J gene: TRBJ1-5; V gene: TRBV19; D gene: -; CDR3 DNA: TGTGCCAGTAGTATAGGGTCACCTAGCAATCAACCCCAGCATTTT; CDR3 protein: CASSIGSPSNQPQHF
clone size: many; CDR3 length: 14; J gene: TRBJ2-3; V gene: TRBV6-1; D gene: TRBD2; CDR3 DNA: TGTGCCAGCAGACTAGCGGGAGGCACAGATACGCAGTATTTT; CDR3 protein: CASRLAGGTDTQYF
clone size: many; CDR3 length: 15; J gene: TRBJ2-1; V gene: TRBV19; D gene: TRBD2; CDR3 DNA: TGTGCCAGTAGTATCAGAGCGGGGAACTACAATGAGCAGTTCTTC; CDR3 protein: CASSIRAGNYNEQFF
clone size: medium-sized; CDR3 length: 12; J gene: TRBJ1-1; V gene: TRBV5-1; D gene: -; CDR3 DNA: TGCGCCAGCAGCTTGGAAGGGAGTGAAGCTTTCTTT; CDR3 protein: CASSLEGSEAFF
clone size: few; CDR3 length: 13; J gene: TRBJ1-1; V gene: TRBV6-1; D gene: TRBD1; CDR3 DNA: TGTGCCAGCAGCCGGGACAGGGGGACTGAAGCTTTCTTT; CDR3 protein: CASSRDRGTEAFF
clone size: many; CDR3 length: 15; J gene: TRBJ2-1; V gene: TRBV5-1; D gene: TRBD1; CDR3 DNA: TGCGCCAGCAGCCTATCCGGGACAGGTGGAGATGAGCAGTTCTTC; CDR3 protein: CASSLSGTGGDEQFF
clone size: -; CDR3 length: 16; J gene: TRBJ1-3; V gene: TRBV3-1; D gene: -; CDR3 DNA: TGTGCCAGCAGCCAAGACAGCTTCGCAAGTGGAAACACCATATATTTT; CDR3 protein: CASSQDSFASGNTIYF
clone size: -; CDR3 length: 15; J gene: TRBJ1-1; V gene: TRBV2; D gene: TRBD1; CDR3 DNA: TGTGCCAAAACCGGGACAGGGGTGGCGAACACTGAAGCTTTCTTT; CDR3 protein: CAKTGTGVANTEAFF
clone size: many; CDR3 length: 14; J gene: TRBJ2-3; V gene: TRBV7-3; D gene: -; CDR3 DNA: TGTGCCAGCAGCTTAAGGGGGAGAGAGGATACGCAGTATTTT; CDR3 protein: CASSLRGREDTQYF
clone size: many; CDR3 length: 14; J gene: TRBJ2-1; V gene: TRBV4-3; D gene: -; CDR3 DNA: TGCGCCAGCAGCCAAGATTCAGGTAACAATGAGCAGTTCTTC; CDR3 protein: CASSQDSGNNEQFF
clone size: many; CDR3 length: 14; J gene: TRBJ1-2; V gene: TRBV2; D gene: -; CDR3 DNA: TGTGCCAGCAGTGAACGACAGGAAAACTATGGCTACACCTTC; CDR3 protein: CASSERQENYGYTF
clone size: many; CDR3 length: 13; J gene: TRBJ1-1; V gene: TRBV24-1; D gene: -; CDR3 DNA: TGTGCCACCAGAGGGCGAGGGAAAACTGAAGCTTTCTTT; CDR3 protein: CATRGRGKTEAFF
clone size: many; CDR3 length: 14; J gene: TRBJ1-6; V gene: TRBV19; D gene: -; CDR3 DNA: TGTGCCAGCTACAGACAGATGAATAATTCACCCCTCCACTTT; CDR3 protein: CASYRQMNNSPLHF
clone size: medium-sized; CDR3 length: 15; J gene: TRBJ2-1; V gene: TRBV5-1; D gene: -; CDR3 DNA: TGCGCCAGCAGCTTGCGGATGGGCTCCTACAATGAGCAGTTCTTC; CDR3 protein: CASSLRMGSYNEQFF
clone size: many; CDR3 length: 13; J gene: TRBJ2-5; V gene: TRBV7-6; D gene: -; CDR3 DNA: TGTGCCAGCAGCTCCGGACTTAAAGAGACCCAGTACTTC; CDR3 protein: CASSSGLKETQYF
clone size: -; CDR3 length: 12; J gene: TRBJ1-6; V gene: TRBV5-1; D gene: TRBD1; CDR3 DNA: TGCGCCAGCGGACAGGACGGGAAATCCCTCCACTTT; CDR3 protein: CASGQDGKSLHF
clone size: many; CDR3 length: 12; J gene: TRBJ1-5; V gene: TRBV27; D gene: -; CDR3 DNA: TGTGCCAGCAGTCCGGGGACTCAGCCCCAGCATTTT; CDR3 protein: CASSPGTQPQHF
clone size: many; CDR3 length: 15; J gene: TRBJ1-2; V gene: TRBV4-3; D gene: -; CDR3 DNA: TGCGCCAGCAGCCAAATCCAAACTCAGGAGTATGGCTACACCTTC; CDR3 protein: CASSQIQTQEYGYTF
clone size: many; CDR3 length: 13; J gene: TRBJ1-2; V gene: TRBV5-6; D gene: -; CDR3 DNA: TGTGCCAGCAGCTTCCCGGGGGACTATGGCTACACCTTC; CDR3 protein: CASSFPGDYGYTF
clone size: -; CDR3 length: 15; J gene: TRBJ1-5; V gene: TRBV30; D gene: -; CDR3 DNA: TGTGCCTGGAGACGGATCGGGGCGGGGAATCAGCCCCAGCATTTT; CDR3 protein: CAWRRIGAGNQPQHF
clone size: many; CDR3 length: 14; J gene: TRBJ1-4; V gene: TRBV19; D gene: -; CDR3 DNA: TGTGCCAGTAGTACCGGGGACCCTAATGAAAAACTGTTTTTT; CDR3 protein: CASSTGDPNEKLFF
clone size: -; CDR3 length: 13; J gene: TRBJ1-4; V gene: TRBV28; D gene: -; CDR3 DNA: TGTGCCAGCAGCCCGACGGGGGGTGAAAAACTGTTTTTT; CDR3 protein: CASSPTGGEKLFF
clone size: once; CDR3 length: 15; J gene: TRBJ2-3; V gene: TRBV3-1; D gene: -; CDR3 DNA: TGTGCCAGCAGCCTCGGAAGCAGTCCTTTGGATACGCAGTATTTT; CDR3 protein: CASSLGSSPLDTQYF
clone size: many; CDR3 length: 15; J gene: TRBJ1-1; V gene: TRBV7-2; D gene: -; CDR3 DNA: TGTGCCAGCAGCTTAGTAGAGGGAATGAACACTGAAGCTTTCTTT; CDR3 protein: CASSLVEGMNTEAFF
clone size: many; CDR3 length: 13; J gene: TRBJ2-5; V gene: TRBV6-1; D gene: -; CDR3 DNA: TGTGCCAGCAGTTGGAGCCAGGGGGAGACCCAGTACTTC; CDR3 protein: CASSWSQGETQYF
clone size: few; CDR3 length: 16; J gene: TRBJ2-1; V gene: TRBV2; D gene: TRBD2; CDR3 DNA: TGTGCCAGCATCCATAGCGGGGGGCACTCCTACAATGAGCAGTTCTTC; CDR3 protein: CASIHSGGHSYNEQFF
clone size: many; CDR3 length: 16; J gene: TRBJ2-3; V gene: TRBV4-2; D gene: TRBD2; CDR3 DNA: TGTGCCAGCAGCCCCCCCCTAGCGGGAGAAGAAGATACGCAGTATTTT; CDR3 protein: CASSPPLAGEEDTQYF
clone size: many; CDR3 length: 12; J gene: TRBJ2-3; V gene: TRBV19; D gene: -; CDR3 DNA: TGTGCCAGTAGTATGGGGGGAGATACGCAGTATTTT; CDR3 protein: CASSMGGDTQYF
clone size: many; CDR3 length: 14; J gene: TRBJ2-5; V gene: TRBV29-1; D gene: TRBD2; CDR3 DNA: TGCAGCGTCCGAAGTAGCGGGGGGGTTGAGACCCAGTACTTC; CDR3 protein: CSVRSSGGVETQYF
clone size: -; CDR3 length: 15; J gene: TRBJ1-5; V gene: TRBV6-1; D gene: -; CDR3 DNA: TGTGCCAGCAGCCTCGAAGGGTCGGGCAATCATCCCCAGCATTTT; CDR3 protein: CASSLEGSGNHPQHF
clone size: -; CDR3 length: 12; J gene: TRBJ1-2; V gene: TRBV20-1; D gene: -; CDR3 DNA: TGCAGTGCTCGATCGGGCCCCGATGGCTACACCTTC; CDR3 protein: CSARSGPDGYTF
clone size: many; CDR3 length: 14; J gene: TRBJ2-7; V gene: TRBV11-2; D gene: -; CDR3 DNA: TGTGCCAGCAGCTTAAGGGCAGGACCCTACGAGCAGTACTTC; CDR3 protein: CASSLRAGPYEQYF
clone size: once; CDR3 length: 15; J gene: TRBJ2-1; V gene: TRBV5-1; D gene: TRBD1; CDR3 DNA: TGCGCCAGCAGCCGTACAGGGGGCTTCTACAATGAGCAGTTCTTC; CDR3 protein: CASSRTGGFYNEQFF
clone size: large; CDR3 length: 11; J gene: TRBJ2-7; V gene: TRBV6-1; D gene: -; CDR3 DNA: TGTGCCAGCAGTCCGAGATACGAGCAGTACTTC; CDR3 protein: CASSPRYEQYF
clone size: many; CDR3 length: 15; J gene: TRBJ2-1; V gene: TRBV6-5; D gene: TRBD1; CDR3 DNA: TGTGCCAGCAGTTACTCGACAGGGCTAGCCGATGAGCAGTTCTTC; CDR3 protein: CASSYSTGLADEQFF
clone size: few; CDR3 length: 17; J gene: TRBJ1-5; V gene: TRBV24-1; D gene: TRBD1; CDR3 DNA: TGTGCCACCAGTGATTCTAAACAGGGGGGCAGCAATCAGCCCCAGCATTTT; CDR3 protein: CATSDSKQGGSNQPQHF
clone size: many; CDR3 length: 15; J gene: TRBJ2-7; V gene: TRBV6-1; D gene: -; CDR3 DNA: TGTGCCAGCAGTGAATATACGGAAACGTTCTACGAGCAGTACTTC; CDR3 protein: CASSEYTETFYEQYF
clone size: -; CDR3 length: 16; J gene: TRBJ2-6; V gene: TRBV5-6; D gene: -; CDR3 DNA: TGTTCCAGCAGCTTTCAGTGGAACTCTGGGGCCAACGTCCTGACTTTC; CDR3 protein: CSSSFQWNSGANVLTF
clone size: many; CDR3 length: 16; J gene: TRBJ2-2; V gene: TRBV11-2; D gene: -; CDR3 DNA: TGTGCCAGCAGCCCACCGGCGGGGTATAACACCGGGGAGCTGTTTTTT; CDR3 protein: CASSPPAGYNTGELFF
clone size: many; CDR3 length: 11; J gene: TRBJ2-1; V gene: TRBV6-1; D gene: -; CDR3 DNA: TGTGCCAGCAGTGATCAGGTTGAGCAGTTCTTC; CDR3 protein: CASSDQVEQFF
clone size: many; CDR3 length: 13; J gene: TRBJ2-3; V gene: TRBV20-1; D gene: -; CDR3 DNA: TGCAGTGCTAGAGAGGTCCTCACAGATACGCAGTATTTT; CDR3 protein: CSAREVLTDTQYF
clone size: many; CDR3 length: 14; J gene: TRBJ2-3; V gene: TRBV5-8; D gene: TRBD2; CDR3 DNA: TGTGCCAGCAGCTTGAGGACTAGATCTGATACGCAGTATTTT; CDR3 protein: CASSLRTRSDTQYF
clone size: many; CDR3 length: 14; J gene: TRBJ2-7; V gene: TRBV5-1; D gene: TRBD2; CDR3 DNA: TGCGCCAGCAGCTTGGACGGCGGGAGCTACGAGCAGTACTTC; CDR3 protein: CASSLDGGSYEQYF
clone size: -; CDR3 length: 12; J gene: TRBJ2-7; V gene: TRBV30; D gene: -; CDR3 DNA: TGTGCCTGGAACAACGGCGGCTACGAGCAGTACTTC; CDR3 protein: CAWNNGGYEQYF
clone size: medium-sized; CDR3 length: 15; J gene: TRBJ2-7; V gene: TRBV6-2/TRBV6-3; D gene: -; CDR3 DNA: TGTGCCAGCAGGGTGAATAGGGGCACCTCCTACGAGCAGTACTTC; CDR3 protein: CASRVNRGTSYEQYF